The TCR beta chain described here comes from a study of shared clonotypes between healthy human individuals. Regarding the study as a whole: Clonotype sharing among donors was thought likely to change with sequencing depth. Naive subsets generally exceeded memory subsets in estimated richness. In this cohort, only blood was sampled, and tissue repertoires likely differ.

Researchers ran the assay at a deep level. The table came from immunoSEQ multiplex PCR; TCRdb's copy has only in-frame clones and leaves some out. Among around 2.1 million clones listed, approximately 96% were seen once. Trimming left V 1 base short and J 2 bases short, with 9 bases between. In germline, CDR1 is SGHRS, CDR2 YFSETQ. The CDR3 is 14 amino acids. Regarding this clone: Its antigen is unknown.

The source of this sequence is a man aged 18-30 years in good health. This chain uses TRBV5-1 with TRBJ2-5; D remains ambiguous. The sample taken for sequencing was naive CD4+ T cells sorted from blood. The sample's subset: CD45RA+ positively selected. The chain's CDR3 is CASSLIGNQETQYF. CDR3 nucleotides: TGCGCCAGCAGCTTGATCGGCAATCAAGAGACCCAGTACTTC.